This T cell receptor beta chain was profiled in a study of T cell responses to AZD1222 COVID-19 vaccine. Comments on this clone: Antigen unknown.

Investigators merged groups given second doses at roughly 4 or roughly 12 weeks. Broader study findings: Most donors were white British, females outnumbered males, and clonal diversity was possibly underestimated.

The CDR3 has 17 residues. Germline V gene lookup returns CDR1 MDHEN and CDR2 SYDVKM. V was clipped by 3 bases and J by 3 bases, with 21 bases between them. TCRdb's copy holds only in-frame clones and misses some; the assay was immunoSEQ multiplex PCR. This sample has some 200,000 clones; just over 90% occur once, and the top ten carry under 4%. The sequencing here drew on peripheral blood, taken 28 days after the second AZD1222 dose. The V call is TRBV28, the J call TRBJ2-7; D possibly corresponds to TRBD2 (6 bases). This sequence originates from an adult who received the AZD1222 COVID-19 vaccine. CDR3 amino acids: CASSFPGLGPGGYEQYF. DNA of the CDR3: TGTGCCAGCAGTTTCCCGGGGCTAGGACCCGGGGGCTACGAGCAGTACTTC. Complete variable domain (other parts from reference TRBV28 and TRBJ2-7): DVKVTQSSRYLVKRTGEKVFLECVQDMDHENMFWYRQDPGLGLRLIYFSYDVKMKEKGDIPEGYSVSREKKERFSLILESASTNQTSMYLCASSFPGLGPGGYEQYFGPGTRLTVT.